The 23 T cell receptor beta chains in this list originate from one sample, sequenced in a study of T cell changes during pregnancy in multiple sclerosis. The protocol was immunoSEQ multiplex PCR, while the TCRdb copy is restricted to in-frame clones and leaves out a portion. Among about 36,000 clones listed, roughly 91% were seen once. The specimen comprised CD4+ T cells from peripheral blood mononuclear cells, sampled in the first trimester of pregnancy. These receptors originate from a female donor with multiple sclerosis, enrolled in a pregnancy study.

The CDR3 region has the DNA TGTGCCAGCAGTTACCGACTAGCGGGGCAAGAGACCCAGTACTTC. This gives the protein CASSYRLAGQETQYF. This sequence joins TRBV6-5 and TRBJ2-5; the match to TRBD2 covers 11 bases. V shed 2 bases, J shed 2 bases, and the junction held 1 base outside the gene matches. The CDR3 runs to 15 residues. Germline loops: CDR1 MNHEY, CDR2 SVGAGI.

The gene calls are TRBV5-4 and TRBJ2-1, with D maybe TRBD2 (6 bases). CDR3 length equals 14 residues. The V and J ends lost 0 bases and 12 bases respectively, with 16 bases between them. The germline V gene encodes CDR1 SGHNT and CDR2 YYREEE (reference sequence). CDR3 region: CASSLEGRGVRQFF. The CDR3 nucleotides are TGTGCCAGCAGCTTGGAGGGGCGCGGGGTTAGGCAGTTCTTC. Filled out from reference TRBV5-4 and TRBJ2-1, the complete variable domain reads ETGVTQSPTHLIKTRGQQVTLRCSSQSGHNTVSWYQQALGQGPQFIFQYYREEENGRGNFPPRFSGLQFPNYSSELNVNALELDDSALYLCASSLEGRGVRQFFGPGTRLTVL.

V gene TRBV7-9 combines with J gene TRBJ1-5; possible D gene TRBD1, 6 bases. In germline, CDR1 is SEHNR, CDR2 FQNEAQ (reference sequence). CDR3 length equals 14 residues. Trimming pared 3 bases from V and 6 bases from J, leaving 12 bases between. The CDR3 DNA follows: TGTGCCAGCAGCTTCGGGGGCGGGAGTCAGCCCCAGCATTTT. Translation gives CASSFGGGSQPQHF.

The V gene is TRBV7-4, the J gene TRBJ2-7; 8 bases fit TRBD1. Unmatched junction bases numbered 5, after V lost 3 bases and J lost 4 bases. The CDR3 length is 14 residues. Germline CDR1 and CDR2: SGHVT and SQSDAQ. DNA for the CDR3: TGTGCCAGCAGCTTCGGAGACAGGGGATACGAGCAGTACTTC. The encoded protein is CASSFGDRGYEQYF.

The chain recombines TRBV7-2 with TRBJ2-5; 10 nucleotides line up with TRBD2. Germline CDR1 and CDR2: SGHTA and FQGNSA. The CDR3 loop spans 16 amino acids. Trimming cost V 5 bases and J 7 bases; bases outside gene matches: 13. CDR3 sequence: CASSQLRLAGAGTQYF. The CDR3 coding sequence is TGTGCCAGCAGCCAACTCCGGCTAGCGGGGGCAGGGACCCAGTACTTC.

The rearrangement uses TRBV6-1 and TRBJ2-1, with TRBD2 matching 11 bases. V was pared by 2 bases and J by 6 bases, with 6 bases of the junction left unmatched. The CDR3 loop spans 16 amino acids. Germline V gene data show CDR1 as MNHNS and CDR2 as SASEGT. The CDR3: CASSESWTSGSNEQFF. The CDR3 DNA is TGTGCCAGCAGTGAAAGTTGGACTAGCGGGTCCAATGAGCAGTTCTTC.

The chain joins TRBV15 to TRBJ1-5, with 9 bases lining up with TRBD1. V was pared by 1 base and J by 2 bases, with 0 bases of the junction left unmatched. The CDR3 extends over 15 amino acids. Per the germline V gene, CDR1 is LNHNV and CDR2 is YYDKDF (reference sequence). In DNA, the CDR3 is TGTGCCACCAGCAGAGGGACAGGGGGCAATCAGCCCCAGCATTTT. Its translation is CATSRGTGGNQPQHF. The whole variable domain, filled in from reference TRBV15 and TRBJ1-5, reads DAMVIQNPRYQVTQFGKPVTLSCSQTLNHNVMYWYQQKSSQAPKLLFHYYDKDFNNEADTPDNFQSRRPNTSFCFLDIRSPGLGDTAMYLCATSRGTGGNQPQHFGDGTRLSIL.

The chain is built from TRBV6-6 and TRBJ2-2, with D perhaps TRBD1 (6 bases). This CDR3 is 16 amino acids long. The V and J ends lost 5 bases and 6 bases respectively, with 19 bases between them. Germline-derived CDR1 and CDR2 are MNHNY and SVGAGI (reference sequence). CDR3 coding DNA: TGTGCCAGCAGTCCACGAGCGAGGGGGTCGTCCGGGGAGCTGTTTTTT. Its translation is CASSPRARGSSGELFF.

Points on this clone: In the same sample, other DNA sequences code for this CDR3. The chain combines TRBV6-1 with TRBJ1-3; D unresolved. Trimming cost V 4 bases and J 4 bases, with 5 bases left between them. Germline V gives CDR1 MNHNS, CDR2 SASEGT. The CDR3 runs to 12 residues. CDR3 in DNA: TGTGCCAGCAGTGTTTCAGGAAACACCATATATTTT. Protein: CASSVSGNTIYF.

Here the CDR3 DNA reads TGTGCCAGCAGTGGGGGACAGGGGAGACAGCCCCAGCATTTT. It codes for CASSGGQGRQPQHF. This rearrangement joins TRBV2 to TRBJ1-5, with TRBD1 identical over 10 bases. The CDR3 runs 14 residues. CDR1 and CDR2 (germline): SNHLY, FYNNEI. With 4 bases clipped from V and 7 bases from J, the junction kept 4 bases outside the gene matches.

This clone turned up a few times. The V and J genes are TRBV29-1 and TRBJ2-7, with D tentatively TRBD2 (6 bases). The V gene's germline CDR1 is SQVTM and CDR2 ANQGSEA. The CDR3 is made up of 12 amino acids. With 4 bases removed from V and 4 bases from J, the gap between germline ends came to 11 bases. The CDR3 is CSVVQGLYEQYF. The CDR3 DNA reads TGCAGCGTTGTTCAGGGACTGTACGAGCAGTACTTC.

This sequence joins TRBV19 and TRBJ2-6; possible D gene TRBD1, 6 bases. The CDR3 contains 16 residues. Looked up from germline, CDR1 is LNHDA and CDR2 is SQIVND (reference sequence). Trimming took 2 bases from V and 0 from J, leaving 8 bases between them. CDR3 residues: CASSIQGGSGANVLTF. CDR3 DNA: TGTGCCAGTAGTATACAAGGGGGCTCTGGGGCCAACGTCCTGACTTTC.

V and J are TRBV28 and TRBJ1-2; tentatively, D is TRBD1 (5 bases). The CDR3 spans 16 residues. V dropped 4 bases and J dropped 7 bases, with 22 bases sitting between them. Germline assignment: CDR1 MDHEN and CDR2 SYDVKM. CDR3 nucleotides: TGTGCCAGCAGTTCCCCCCGGGGGGGAATAGTAGGTGGCTACACCTTC. Translating gives CASSSPRGGIVGGYTF.

V is TRBV5-6 and J is TRBJ2-2; D unresolved. The CDR3 runs to 13 residues. V was clipped by 4 bases and J by 1 base, with 5 bases between them. CDR1 SGHDT and CDR2 YYEEEE come from the germline V gene. The CDR3 region is CASSRQNTGELFF. The DNA of the CDR3 is TGTGCCAGCAGCAGACAGAACACCGGGGAGCTGTTTTTT.

This chain links TRBV19 with TRBJ2-1, with a weak D call TRBD2 (6 bases). The CDR3 runs to 15 residues. CDR1 is LNHDA, CDR2 SQIVND, per germline (reference sequence). The V gene lost 1 base and the J gene lost 12 bases, with 19 bases spanning the gap. CDR3 nucleotide sequence: TGTGCCAGTAGTATAGGGGGACTCCCGGGAGTTGTGCAGTTCTTC. Translation: CASSIGGLPGVVQFF.

V gene TRBV19 combines with J gene TRBJ2-4; D gene ambiguous. CDR1 is LNHDA, CDR2 SQIVND, per germline (reference sequence). V lost 3 bases and J lost 1, with 13 bases in between. There are 16 residues in the CDR3. The CDR3 nucleotides are TGTGCCAGTAGTATCACCGCCCTCGCGGCCAAAAACATTCAGTACTTC. Translation gives CASSITALAAKNIQYF.

The V call is TRBV28, the J call TRBJ1-2; D gene unclear. The length of the CDR3 is 13 residues. CDR1 MDHEN and CDR2 SYDVKM come from the germline V gene. Trimming took off 8 bases at V and 3 bases at J, with 13 bases between the two ends. The CDR3 region is CASLPGSDYGYTF. CDR3 DNA sequence: TGTGCCAGCCTTCCGGGGTCTGACTATGGCTACACCTTC.

The chain uses TRBV7-2 and TRBJ2-7; 10 bases align to TRBD2. Germline values: CDR1 SGHTA, CDR2 FQGNSA. The CDR3 covers 14 residues. V shed 4 bases and J 1 base; nucleotides not matched to a gene: 1. The CDR3 sequence is CASSSSGGSYEQYF. Written as DNA, the CDR3 is TGTGCCAGCAGCTCTAGCGGGGGATCCTACGAGCAGTACTTC.

This clone was seen more than once but under ten times. The CDR3 nucleotides read TGTGCCAGCAGCCCGAGGGGGAAGCTTGAGCAGTTCTTC. This gives the protein CASSPRGKLEQFF. The chain couples TRBV14 to TRBJ2-1; tentative D call: TRBD1 (6 bases). The germline CDR1 and CDR2 sequences are SGHDN and FVKESK. V gave up 4 bases and J gave up 9 bases, with 13 bases separating them. The CDR3 sequence is 13 residues long.

V is TRBV5-1 and J is TRBJ2-3; D gene unclear. Germline lookup yields CDR1 SGHRS and CDR2 YFSETQ. The CDR3 extends over 14 amino acids. Trimming removed 2 bases at V and 6 bases at J, with 13 bases between. The chain's CDR3 is CASSLGARGDTQYF. Here the CDR3 DNA reads TGCGCCAGCAGCTTAGGAGCGAGAGGTGATACGCAGTATTTT.

The rearrangement links TRBV28 to TRBJ2-1; 10 bases align to TRBD2. Germline V gives CDR1 MDHEN, CDR2 SYDVKM. This CDR3 comprises 17 residues. J gave up 9 bases and V 5 bases, and 16 bases lay outside the gene matches. CDR3 in amino acids: CASSLLGLAEGAGEQFF. The CDR3 DNA reads TGTGCCAGCAGTCTCCTCGGACTAGCGGAGGGGGCGGGTGAGCAGTTCTTC.

V gene TRBV5-1 combines with J gene TRBJ2-2; TRBD1 agrees at 7 bases. Germline V gene lookup returns CDR1 SGHRS and CDR2 YFSETQ. With V trimmed by 8 bases and J by 4 bases, 17 bases remained unmatched. CDR3 size: 17 residues. The CDR3 DNA reads as TGCGCCAGTAAGACAGGGCGGGTCGATAGGGGCACCGGGGAGCTGTTTTTT. This sequence encodes CASKTGRVDRGTGELFF.

This chain links TRBV27 with TRBJ2-2; maybe TRBD1 (6 bases). Germline V lookup: CDR1 MNHEY, CDR2 SMNVEV (reference sequence). V lost 2 bases and J lost 0, with 13 bases in between. The CDR3 extends over 17 amino acids. The DNA for the CDR3 is TGTGCCAGCAGTTTAGGCCGGACAGCTTCGAACACCGGGGAGCTGTTTTTT. Its translation: CASSLGRTASNTGELFF.